This entry lists 7 T cell receptor beta chains sequenced from one sample in a study of shared clonotypes between healthy human individuals. Libraries were prepared by immunoSEQ multiplex PCR; TCRdb keeps only in-frame clonotypes and omits some of them. Here the sample spans about a million clones, 60% to 85% being singletons. Sequencing was carried out using memory CD4+ T cells sorted from blood. Subset: CD45RA-negative fraction. These receptors originate from a man aged 18 to 30 in good health.

This clone turned up a few times. The chain recombines TRBV9 with TRBJ1-2; D is ambiguous. Trimming left V 4 bases short and J 5 bases short, with 9 bases between. Germline-derived CDR1 and CDR2 are SGDLS and YYNGEE. This CDR3 region has 12 residues. CDR3 DNA: TGTGCCAGCAGCCTTGGGGAGTATGGCTACACCTTC. Translation: CASSLGEYGYTF.

The V gene is TRBV7-2, the J gene TRBJ2-7; 13 bases align to TRBD2. The junction had 9 bases not matched to a gene; V was cut back by 6 bases and J by 4 bases. CDR1 and CDR2 from the germline V gene are SGHTA and FQGNSA. CDR3 length equals 16 residues. This CDR3 is CASRRNPTSGRYEQYF. The CDR3 DNA reads as TGTGCCAGCAGACGGAACCCGACTAGCGGGAGGTACGAGCAGTACTTC.

V usage is TRBV30 and J usage is TRBJ2-1; 10 nucleotides line up with TRBD2. Trimming removed 2 bases from V and 9 bases from J; junction bases left unmatched: 4. Germline lookup yields CDR1 GTSNPN and CDR2 SVGIG (reference sequence). This CDR3 has 13 residues. This CDR3 is CAWSSGGAVEQFF. The CDR3 DNA reads TGTGCCTGGAGTAGCGGGGGGGCCGTTGAGCAGTTCTTC.

This chain uses TRBV6-1 with TRBJ1-5; possibly TRBD1 for D (6 bases). This CDR3 region has 13 residues. Germline V lookup: CDR1 MNHNS, CDR2 SASEGT. V lost 3 bases, J lost 7 bases, and 10 bases lay in between. CDR3 in amino acids: CASSDNRVQPQHF. The CDR3 bases are TGTGCCAGCAGTGACAACAGGGTACAGCCCCAGCATTTT.

This chain links TRBV5-5 with TRBJ2-3; 9 positions agree with TRBD2. J gave up 0 bases and V 3 bases, and 5 bases lay outside the gene matches. This CDR3 region has 16 residues. Germline lookup yields CDR1 SGHKS and CDR2 YYEKEE (reference sequence). The CDR3 loop reads CASSWGLAPSTDTQYF. In DNA form, the CDR3 reads TGTGCCAGCAGCTGGGGACTAGCCCCTAGCACAGATACGCAGTATTTT.

The gene calls are TRBV6-1 and TRBJ2-2; 14 positions agree with TRBD2. The germline V gene encodes CDR1 MNHNS and CDR2 SASEGT. The CDR3 has 15 residues. V was clipped by 8 bases and J by 7 bases; unmatched bases: 6. The CDR3 region has the DNA TGTGCCAGCTCGACTAGCGGGGGGGCCGTCGGGGAGCTGTTTTTT. It is translated as CASSTSGGAVGELFF.

This chain connects TRBV6-5 to TRBJ1-2; 7 bases are a match to TRBD1. J gave up 4 bases and V 5 bases, and 10 bases lay outside the gene matches. The CDR3 runs 15 residues. Germline-derived CDR1 and CDR2 are MNHEY and SVGAGI. The CDR3 region has the DNA TGTGCCAGCAGTCAGTGGAAGACAGGGACCTATGGCTACACCTTC. Encoded protein: CASSQWKTGTYGYTF.